The 21 T cell receptor beta chains listed next were all sequenced from one sample in a study of T-cell reconstitution after alpha-beta-depleted transplantation in children. Unique molecular identifiers were incorporated during preparation of the TCRbeta library. TCRdb analysed the PCR reads with MiXCR anew, one entry per CDR3 protein. The table records almost 500,000 distinct CDR3 sequences, about 10% of them present only once. Specimen: PBMCs, collected before TCRalphabeta/CD19-depleted stem cell transplant. Receptors originate from a child aged 2-15 years with inherited bone marrow failure, due to receive a stem cell transplant.

This clonotype came up many times. The rearrangement joins TRBV20-1 to TRBJ2-5, with TRBD1 identical over 7 bases. From germline, CDR1 is DFQATT and CDR2 SNEGSKA (reference sequence). The CDR3 has 11 amino acids. J gave up 8 bases and V 6 bases, and 6 bases lay outside the gene matches. CDR3 sequence reads: CSARDSNTQYF. In DNA form, the CDR3 reads TGCAGTGCAAGGGACAGTAATACCCAGTACTTC.

This clonotype was found many times. The V and J genes are TRBV20-1 and TRBJ1-1; D perhaps matches TRBD1 (5 bases). The V end was cut by 1 base, the J end by 6 bases, with 12 bases between. Germline assignment: CDR1 DFQATT and CDR2 SNEGSKA (reference sequence). The CDR3 covers 13 residues. The CDR3 region is CSARGQGGPEAFF. DNA of the CDR3: TGCAGTGCTAGAGGGCAGGGAGGCCCTGAAGCTTTCTTT.

The chain combines TRBV7-9 with TRBJ2-1; TRBD2 aligns across 15 bases. CDR1 SEHNR and CDR2 FQNEAQ come from the germline V gene (reference sequence). J gave up 7 bases and V 4 bases, and 11 bases lay outside the gene matches. The CDR3 is 18 amino acids. The CDR3 nucleotides are TGTGCCAGCAGCTGGGGACTAGCGGGAGGAGATCATAGGAATGAGCAGTTCTTC. It yields the protein CASSWGLAGGDHRNEQFF.

This clonotype was seen many times. The chain combines TRBV7-2 with TRBJ1-2; TRBD1 matches 7 bases. J gave up 0 bases and V 1 base, and 8 bases lay outside the gene matches. This CDR3 spans 17 amino acids. Germline-derived CDR1 and CDR2 are SGHTA and FQGNSA. The CDR3 DNA is TGTGCCAGCAGCTTAGTAGGGTCCGGGACAGCTAACTATGGCTACACCTTC. It is translated as CASSLVGSGTANYGYTF.

The sample holds many counts of this clonotype. The V gene is TRBV28, the J gene TRBJ1-5, with D unresolved. Germline V gene sequence: CDR1 MDHEN, CDR2 SYDVKM. The CDR3 runs to 14 residues. The V and J ends lost 5 bases and 3 bases respectively, with 11 bases between them. The CDR3 is CASSPRSLNQPQHF. Here the CDR3 DNA reads TGTGCCAGCAGTCCCCGCAGTCTCAATCAGCCCCAGCATTTT.

This clonotype showed up many times. This chain joins TRBV5-1 and TRBJ2-5; TRBD2 aligns across 11 bases. The junction had 2 bases not matched to a gene; V was cut back by 0 bases and J by 1 base. Germline V gene data show CDR1 as SGHRS and CDR2 as YFSETQ. The CDR3 is made up of 16 amino acids. CDR3 in amino acids: CASSLEGLAVQETQYF. The DNA for the CDR3 is TGCGCCAGCAGCTTGGAGGGACTAGCGGTCCAAGAGACCCAGTACTTC.

This clonotype occurred many times. This sequence joins TRBV6-2 or TRBV6-3 and TRBJ2-1; D possibly corresponds to TRBD2 (6 bases). The V gene's germline CDR1 is MNHEY and CDR2 SVGEGT. This CDR3 comprises 14 residues. Trimming took off 0 bases at V and 4 bases at J, with 7 bases between the two ends. CDR3 sequence reads: CASSYSGLYNEQFF. DNA for the CDR3: TGTGCCAGCAGTTACTCGGGACTTTACAATGAGCAGTTCTTC.

In its sample, this clonotype was seen a few times. V usage is TRBV7-9 and J usage is TRBJ2-7; D is unclear. Between the trimmed V and J ends, which lost 3 bases and 2 bases, there was a span of 11 bases. The germline CDR1 and CDR2 sequences are SEHNR and FQNEAQ (reference sequence). CDR3 length: 14 residues. The CDR3 DNA is TGTGCCAGCAGCTTCTTAGAGGTTCCCTACGAGCAGTACTTC. Translation: CASSFLEVPYEQYF.

This clonotype was detected ten times or more. J is TRBJ2-7 and V is TRBV4-3; 10 bases agree with TRBD1. Germline CDR1 LGHNA, CDR2 YSLEER. J was trimmed by 5 bases and V by 1 base; bases with no gene match: 8. The CDR3 length is 16 residues. CDR3 sequence reads: CASSQVTGGGPNEQYF. CDR3 DNA: TGCGCCAGCAGCCAAGTGACAGGGGGCGGGCCCAACGAGCAGTACTTC.

This clonotype was counted only a few times. At one boundary the junction diverges from the germline segment, which might be a read error. This chain connects TRBV27 to TRBJ1-5; D is unresolved. In germline, CDR1 is MNHEY, CDR2 SMNVEV (reference sequence). The CDR3 sequence is 13 residues long. As DNA, the CDR3 is TGCACCAGCAGTACCCCGTTCAGTCAGCCCCAGCATTTT. It codes for CTSSTPFSQPQHF.

This clonotype was seen a few times. This sequence joins TRBV25-1 and TRBJ1-1; D is unresolved. The CDR3 runs to 14 residues. Trimming pared 5 bases from V and 4 bases from J, leaving 14 bases between. Germline CDR1 and CDR2: MGHDK and SYGVNS. The CDR3 DNA sequence: TGTGCCAGCAGTACCGTCCGAGAGGGCACTGAAGCTTTCTTT. This encodes CASSTVREGTEAFF.

Ten or more counts support this clonotype. The chain combines TRBV28 with TRBJ2-3; the D is unclear. Germline CDR1 is MDHEN and CDR2 is SYDVKM. The CDR3 extends over 20 amino acids. V gave up 2 bases and J gave up 4 bases, with 28 bases separating them. The DNA of the CDR3 is TGTGCCAGCAGTTTACGTTTCATAGGACCGAGCCCAAATCCCCCAGATACGCAGTATTTT. Translation: CASSLRFIGPSPNPPDTQYF.

At least ten counts were recorded for this clonotype. This chain links TRBV7-9 with TRBJ2-6; no firm D call. Germline CDR1 SEHNR, CDR2 FQNEAQ (reference sequence). Trimming left V 5 bases short and J 7 bases short, with 15 bases between. This CDR3 has 15 amino acids. CDR3: CASSHSAGVANVLTF. CDR3 DNA sequence: TGTGCCAGCAGCCACAGCGCCGGCGTCGCCAACGTCCTGACTTTC. Together with reference TRBV7-9 and TRBJ2-6, the CDR3 gives the full variable domain: DTGVSQNPRHKITKRGQNVTFRCDPISEHNRLYWYRQTLGQGPEFLTYFQNEAQLEKSRLLSDRFSAERPKGSFSTLEIQRTEQGDSAMYLCASSHSAGVANVLTFGAGSRLTVL.

This clonotype was detected ten times or more. The chain recombines TRBV19 with TRBJ2-6, with D perhaps matching TRBD1 (7 bases). CDR1 LNHDA and CDR2 SQIVND come from the germline V gene (reference sequence). Trimming stripped 2 bases from V and 4 bases from J, with 15 bases between. The CDR3 contains 17 residues. The CDR3 region has the DNA TGTGCCAGTAGTATAACCGGAGGGACAGTAGGGGCCAACGTCCTGACTTTC. This codes for CASSITGGTVGANVLTF.

The rearrangement links TRBV7-2 to TRBJ2-3; D unclear. V gave up 4 bases and J gave up 7 bases, with 9 bases separating them. Germline assignment: CDR1 SGHTA and CDR2 FQGNSA. The CDR3 is made up of 12 amino acids. The CDR3 loop reads CASSSLTYTQYF. CDR3 DNA sequence: TGTGCCAGCAGCTCCTTAACTTATACGCAGTATTTT.

This clonotype has ten or more counts. This chain links TRBV12-3 or TRBV12-4 with TRBJ2-1; D is unclear. The germline V and J ends were trimmed by 6 bases and 6 bases, with 9 bases remaining between them. The CDR3 totals 12 residues. The CDR3 DNA sequence: TGTGCCAGCAGCCTAACTCGCAATGAGCAGTTCTTC. It is translated as CASSLTRNEQFF.

Concerning this clonotype: A read error is possible here, since a much larger clone lies one base away. This sequence joins TRBV24-1 and TRBJ2-1; tentative D call: TRBD2 (5 bases). V lost 0 bases to trimming and J lost 3 bases, with 11 bases between them. Germline V CDR1 and CDR2: KGHDR, SFDVKD. There are 16 residues in the CDR3. The chain's CDR3 is CATSDLGESCYNEQFF. The CDR3, as DNA: TGTGCCACCAGTGATTTGGGGGAGAGCTGCTACAATGAGCAGTTCTTC.

The V and J genes are TRBV11-2 and TRBJ2-5; D gene uncertain. The CDR3 has 11 residues. V gave up 0 bases and J gave up 10 bases, with 6 bases separating them. Germline loops: CDR1 SGHAT, CDR2 FQNNGV. As DNA, the CDR3 is TGTGCCAGCAGCTTAGATCTATTCCAGTACTTC. Its protein product is CASSLDLFQYF.

At least ten counts were recorded for this clonotype. The gene calls are TRBV29-1 and TRBJ1-1; D call uncertain. From germline, CDR1 is SQVTM and CDR2 ANQGSEA. The V end lost 7 bases, the J end lost 1 base, and 13 bases lay between the germline ends. CDR3 length equals 13 residues. This CDR3 is CSARSRGNTEAFF. For the CDR3, the DNA is TGCAGCGCCCGATCCCGGGGGAACACTGAAGCTTTCTTT. Using reference TRBV29-1 and TRBJ1-1 for the parts outside the CDR3, the full variable domain is SAVISQKPSRDICQRGTSLTIQCQVDSQVTMMFWYRQQPGQSLTLIATANQGSEATYESGFVIDKFPISRPNLTFSTLTVSNMSPEDSSIYLCSARSRGNTEAFFGQGTRLTVV.

This clonotype was recorded many times. The chain employs TRBV20-1 and TRBJ1-2; D possibly corresponds to TRBD1 (5 bases). Germline CDR1 is DFQATT and CDR2 is SNEGSKA (reference sequence). The CDR3 has 14 amino acids. Trimming pared 0 bases from V and 6 bases from J, leaving 14 bases between. CDR3 nucleotides: TGCAGTGCTAGAGATTTCGGCAGGGTGGATGGCTACACCTTC. Translation gives CSARDFGRVDGYTF.

This clonotype has a handful of counts. The V gene is TRBV5-1, the J gene TRBJ1-3; no reliable D call. The germline V gene has CDR1 SGHRS and CDR2 YFSETQ. The CDR3 is made up of 16 amino acids. Trimming shortened V by 0 bases and J by 0 bases, and 10 bases separated the two germline ends. This CDR3 is CASSLGVSDSGNTIYF. The CDR3 DNA is TGCGCCAGCAGCTTGGGGGTCAGCGACTCTGGAAACACCATATATTTT. Full variable domain (missing parts from reference TRBV5-1 and TRBJ1-3): KAGVTQTPRYLIKTRGQQVTLSCSPISGHRSVSWYQQTPGQGLQFLFEYFSETQRNKGNFPGRFSGRQFSNSRSEMNVSTLELGDSALYLCASSLGVSDSGNTIYFGEGSWLTVV.